Listed here are 23 T cell receptor beta chains from one sample, sequenced in a study of breast tumors, draining lymph nodes, adjacent tissues. Breast cancer patients provided tissue from their axillary draining lymph nodes. TCRdb re-called the multiplex PCR reads with MiXCR, one entry per CDR3 protein. The sample includes approximately 230,000 distinct CDR3 sequences, less than 40% of them seen just once. Sequenced material: axillary lymph node tissue. The source of these receptors is a female donor with breast cancer. Some clones in this sample may be carry-over from other donors' samples.

J is TRBJ2-7 and V is TRBV28, with a weak D call TRBD2 (6 bases). CDR1 MDHEN and CDR2 SYDVKM come from the germline V gene. The V end was cut by 5 bases, the J end by 0 bases, with 11 bases between. This CDR3 is built from 14 residues. The CDR3 reads CASSPSTSSYEQYF. DNA of the CDR3: TGTGCCAGCAGTCCTTCGACTAGCTCCTACGAGCAGTACTTC.

The chain's CDR3 is CSASGTSGKGSEQFF. The CDR3 region has the DNA TGCAGTGCTTCCGGGACTAGCGGGAAGGGGAGTGAGCAGTTCTTC. V and J are TRBV20-1 and TRBJ2-1; 13 bases agree with TRBD2. Germline V CDR1 and CDR2: DFQATT, SNEGSKA (reference sequence). The trim removed 5 bases at V and 9 bases at J, leaving 10 bases unmatched. This CDR3 region has 15 residues.

Turning to this clonotype: A junction boundary mismatches the germline segment, possibly from a read error. This chain uses TRBV19 with TRBJ2-2, with 9 bases lining up with TRBD1. The CDR3 loop spans 16 amino acids. Germline loops: CDR1 LNHDA, CDR2 SQIVND (reference sequence). The CDR3 sequence: CANSIAGDRVTGELFF. CDR3 coding DNA: TGTGCCAATAGTATAGCTGGGGACAGGGTAACCGGGGAGCTGTTTTTT.

This chain connects TRBV2 to TRBJ2-7, with unresolved D. The CDR3 consists of 15 residues. Trimming shortened V by 2 bases and J by 5 bases, and 16 bases separated the two germline ends. The germline CDR1 and CDR2 sequences are SNHLY and FYNNEI. CDR3 nucleotides: TGTGCCAGCAGTGAAAACAGTAACCCTTATAACGAGCAGTACTTC. Translation: CASSENSNPYNEQYF.

V gene TRBV28 combines with J gene TRBJ2-2, with D possibly matching TRBD2 (7 bases). The CDR3 spans 14 residues. CDR1 is MDHEN and CDR2 is SYDVKM in the germline V gene. V was pared by 11 bases and J by 4 bases, with 17 bases between. This CDR3 reads CACSGGPSTGELFF. The CDR3 nucleotides are TGTGCCTGTTCGGGGGGCCCGAGCACCGGGGAGCTGTTTTTT.

The rearrangement uses TRBV10-1 and TRBJ2-3; D not resolved. CDR1 is WNHNN and CDR2 is SYGVQD in the germline V gene (reference sequence). The CDR3 consists of 15 residues. V was clipped by 0 bases and J by 4 bases, with 11 bases between them. The CDR3 DNA reads TGCGCCAGCAGTGAGTCGCCACTCTCGGCAGATACGCAGTATTTT. Amino acid sequence: CASSESPLSADTQYF.

This clonotype was detected many times. The chain couples TRBV24-1 to TRBJ2-3; D is unclear. V was pared by 5 bases and J by 9 bases, with 8 bases between. The germline V gene has CDR1 KGHDR and CDR2 SFDVKD. The CDR3 is 11 amino acids. CDR3 protein: CATSAGETQYF. The CDR3 nucleotides read TGTGCCACCAGTGCCGGTGAGACGCAGTATTTT.

Details on this clonotype: This may be a read error, as it is one base from a much larger clone. J is TRBJ2-3 and V is TRBV19; D is possibly TRBD2 (6 bases). The V gene's germline CDR1 is LNHDA and CDR2 SQIVND (reference sequence). Trimming removed 2 bases at V and 4 bases at J, with 19 bases between. This CDR3 comprises 17 residues. The CDR3 DNA follows: TGTGCCAGTAGTATAATCCGCGCTAGCGAGAGTTCAGATACGCAGTATTTT. The encoded protein is CASSIIRASESSDTQYF.

The chain is built from TRBV7-2 and TRBJ2-5; a possible D gene is TRBD2 (6 bases). Trimming removed 7 bases at V and 5 bases at J, with 23 bases between. The V gene's germline CDR1 is SGHTA and CDR2 FQGNSA. The CDR3 spans 16 residues. The CDR3 DNA follows: TGTGCCAGCACCGAGGTGGGAACCCGGGAGAGGGAGACCCAGTACTTC. Translation: CASTEVGTRERETQYF.

This clonotype was counted many times. The genes are TRBV19 and TRBJ1-2, with D perhaps TRBD1 (5 bases). The V gene lost 2 bases and the J gene lost 4 bases, with 14 bases spanning the gap. CDR3 size: 15 residues. Germline assignment: CDR1 LNHDA and CDR2 SQIVND (reference sequence). The CDR3 region has the DNA TGTGCCAGTAGTATATCAGGGCGGAGGATCTATGGCTACACCTTC. Its protein is CASSISGRRIYGYTF.

This clonotype was detected ten times or more. The rearrangement joins TRBV12-3 or TRBV12-4 to TRBJ2-1; D remains unclear. The V and J ends lost 6 bases and 0 bases respectively, with 12 bases between them. The CDR3 runs 15 residues. The CDR3 nucleotides read TGTGCCAGCAGCCAGTACTGGAGCTCCTACAATGAGCAGTTCTTC. It encodes CASSQYWSSYNEQFF.

The chain links TRBV7-2 to TRBJ1-1; no reliable D call. The CDR3 is 13 residues long. The germline V gene has CDR1 SGHTA and CDR2 FQGNSA. Trimming left V 0 bases short and J 4 bases short, with 6 bases between. The CDR3 region is CASSLARVTEAFF. CDR3 sequence (DNA): TGTGCCAGCAGCTTAGCGCGGGTCACTGAAGCTTTCTTT.

This clonotype was counted ten times or more. The chain recombines TRBV29-1 with TRBJ1-6; 7 nucleotides match TRBD1. The J segment lost 8 bases and the V segment lost 5 bases, leaving 9 bases of the junction unmatched. The length of the CDR3 is 14 residues. Germline V gene lookup returns CDR1 SQVTM and CDR2 ANQGSEA. The CDR3 DNA is TGCAGCGTTCGGTCCGGGACAGCTGATTCACCCCTCCACTTT. Residues: CSVRSGTADSPLHF.

This chain joins TRBV7-3 and TRBJ2-5, with TRBD2 identical over 16 bases. CDR3 length: 19 amino acids. Germline trimming cut 4 bases from V and 5 bases from J; bases unmatched to any gene: 13. Germline CDR1 is SGHTA and CDR2 is FQGTGA. The CDR3 spells CASSSMRGLAGGLGETQYF. The CDR3 bases are TGTGCCAGCAGCTCCATGCGGGGACTAGCGGGAGGGCTCGGCGAGACCCAGTACTTC.

This clonotype has a handful of counts. The genes are TRBV27 and TRBJ1-5; the match to TRBD1 covers 7 bases. The CDR3 consists of 14 residues. V shed 6 bases and J 6 bases; nucleotides not matched to a gene: 8. Germline-derived CDR1 and CDR2 are MNHEY and SMNVEV (reference sequence). CDR3 in amino acids: CASSRDREGQPQHF. CDR3 DNA: TGTGCCAGCAGCCGAGACAGGGAAGGTCAGCCCCAGCATTTT.

Of note for this clonotype: One base away lies a much larger clone, so this may be a sequencing read error. DNA of the CDR3: TGTGCCACCAGTGAAGACGTGGGTGGGGTGGGCACAGATACGCAGTATTTT. It specifies CATSEDVGGVGTDTQYF. The chain couples TRBV24-1 to TRBJ2-3; D uncertain. Germline values: CDR1 KGHDR, CDR2 SFDVKD. The CDR3 is 17 amino acids. Trimming stripped 4 bases from V and 1 base from J, with 17 bases between.

This clonotype was observed many times. The chain carries TRBV19 and TRBJ2-7; 10 positions match TRBD1. Germline V gene lookup returns CDR1 LNHDA and CDR2 SQIVND (reference sequence). The CDR3 extends over 17 amino acids. V trimming: 1 base; J trimming: 2 bases; junction bases outside the gene matches: 8. As DNA, the CDR3 is TGTGCCAGTAGTATAGCCGGGACAGGGGTTTACACCTACGAGCAGTACTTC. Its protein is CASSIAGTGVYTYEQYF. The full variable domain, rest sourced from reference TRBV19 and TRBJ2-7, is DGGITQSPKYLFRKEGQNVTLSCEQNLNHDAMYWYRQDPGQGLRLIYYSQIVNDFQKGDIAEGYSVSREKKESFPLTVTSAQKNPTAFYLCASSIAGTGVYTYEQYFGPGTRLTVT.

This clonotype was seen at least ten times. J is TRBJ1-2 and V is TRBV7-9; possible D gene TRBD1, 5 bases. V lost 7 bases, J lost 2 bases, and 14 bases lay in between. The CDR3 loop spans 14 amino acids. Germline values: CDR1 SEHNR, CDR2 FQNEAQ (reference sequence). CDR3: CASTPLGGNYGYTF. CDR3 nucleotides: TGTGCCAGCACCCCCCTGGGGGGAAACTATGGCTACACCTTC.

The gene calls are TRBV7-9 and TRBJ2-3; the match to TRBD2 covers 13 bases. Looked up from germline, CDR1 is SEHNR and CDR2 is FQNEAQ (reference sequence). Losses at the gene ends were 5 bases for V and 11 bases for J; bases not matched to a gene: 16. The CDR3 contains 17 residues. CDR3: CASSRRTSGRSYNEQYF. CDR3 DNA sequence: TGTGCCAGCAGCCGACGGACTAGCGGGAGATCATACAATGAGCAGTATTTT.

This sequence joins TRBV7-9 and TRBJ1-4; 10 nucleotides agree with TRBD1. CDR3 length equals 15 residues. Germline values: CDR1 SEHNR, CDR2 FQNEAQ (reference sequence). The junction had 11 bases not matched to a gene; V was cut back by 5 bases and J by 11 bases. The CDR3 DNA reads TGTGCCAGCAGCCCCTCAGGACAGGGGGGTGATAAACTGTTTTTT. It codes for CASSPSGQGGDKLFF.

This clonotype was counted ten times or more. The chain joins TRBV7-9 to TRBJ2-7; 11 bases are shared with TRBD1. Trimming at V came to 5 bases and at J to 6 bases, leaving 3 bases not matched to a gene. In germline, CDR1 is SEHNR, CDR2 FQNEAQ (reference sequence). The CDR3 has 13 residues. The CDR3 is CASSRTGGGEQYF. The CDR3, as DNA: TGTGCCAGCAGCAGGACAGGGGGCGGCGAGCAGTACTTC. The entire variable domain, with the rest obtained from reference TRBV7-9 and TRBJ2-7, is as follows: DTGVSQNPRHKITKRGQNVTFRCDPISEHNRLYWYRQTLGQGPEFLTYFQNEAQLEKSRLLSDRFSAERPKGSFSTLEIQRTEQGDSAMYLCASSRTGGGEQYFGPGTRLTVT.

This clonotype has a count of ten or more. This chain joins TRBV6-5 and TRBJ2-7, with 7 positions matching TRBD1. V gave up 5 bases and J gave up 4 bases; unmatched junction bases: 11. The germline CDR1 and CDR2 sequences are MNHEY and SVGAGI. This CDR3 comprises 15 residues. CDR3 bases: TGTGCCAGCAGTCGAATTTCCGGGACAGCTTACGAGCAGTACTTC. Its translation is CASSRISGTAYEQYF.

This clonotype was seen at least ten times. V gene TRBV9 combines with J gene TRBJ2-5; D remains unclear. Germline V gives CDR1 SGDLS, CDR2 YYNGEE. The germline V and J ends were trimmed by 0 bases and 3 bases, with 9 bases remaining between them. The CDR3 covers 14 residues. CDR3 residues: CASSVEGWEETQYF. In nucleotides, the CDR3 is TGTGCCAGCAGCGTAGAGGGTTGGGAAGAGACCCAGTACTTC.